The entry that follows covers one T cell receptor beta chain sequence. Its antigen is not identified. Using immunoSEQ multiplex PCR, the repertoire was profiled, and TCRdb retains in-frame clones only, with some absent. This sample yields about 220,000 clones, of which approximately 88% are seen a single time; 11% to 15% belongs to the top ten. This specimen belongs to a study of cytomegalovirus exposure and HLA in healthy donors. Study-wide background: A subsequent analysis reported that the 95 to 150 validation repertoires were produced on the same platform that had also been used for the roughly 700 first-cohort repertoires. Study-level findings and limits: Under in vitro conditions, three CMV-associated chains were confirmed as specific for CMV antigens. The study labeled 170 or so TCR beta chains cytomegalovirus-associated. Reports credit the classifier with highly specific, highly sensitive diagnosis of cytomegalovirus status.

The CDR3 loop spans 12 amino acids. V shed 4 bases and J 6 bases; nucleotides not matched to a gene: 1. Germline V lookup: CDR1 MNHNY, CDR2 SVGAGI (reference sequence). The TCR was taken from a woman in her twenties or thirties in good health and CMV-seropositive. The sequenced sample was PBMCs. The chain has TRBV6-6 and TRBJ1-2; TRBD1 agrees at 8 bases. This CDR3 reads CASSSGQDGYTF. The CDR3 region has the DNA TGTGCCAGCAGTTCGGGACAGGATGGCTACACCTTC.